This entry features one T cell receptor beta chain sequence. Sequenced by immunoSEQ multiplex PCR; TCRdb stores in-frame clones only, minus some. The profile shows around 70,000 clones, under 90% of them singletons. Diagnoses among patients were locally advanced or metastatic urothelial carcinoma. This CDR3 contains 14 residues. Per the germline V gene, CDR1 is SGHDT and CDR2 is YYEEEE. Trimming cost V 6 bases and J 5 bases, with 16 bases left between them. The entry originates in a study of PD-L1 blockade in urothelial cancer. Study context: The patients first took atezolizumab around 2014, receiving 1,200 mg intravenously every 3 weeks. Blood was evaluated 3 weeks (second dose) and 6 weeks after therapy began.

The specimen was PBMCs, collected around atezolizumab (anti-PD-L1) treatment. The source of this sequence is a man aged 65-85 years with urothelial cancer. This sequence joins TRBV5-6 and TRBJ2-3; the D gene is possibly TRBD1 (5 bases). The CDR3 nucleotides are TGTGCCAGCACCCTTGGGGCCTCCGGAGATACGCAGTATTTT. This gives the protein CASTLGASGDTQYF.